This note documents a single T cell receptor beta chain sequence. The antigen it recognizes is unknown. In total, about 650 healthy bone marrow donors made up the cohort. All cohort members were sampled while nominally healthy, although unrecorded immune exposures were likely present. The donor was CMV seronegative and was included in the group of 352 seronegative cohort members. Each donor provided a peripheral blood sample, and peripheral blood mononuclear cells were used for TCR beta sequencing. The Qiagen DNeasy Blood Extraction Kit was used to extract genomic DNA from the blood cell samples. This sample is part of a study of cytomegalovirus exposure and HLA in healthy donors (dated by TCRdb to the late 2010s). As for the study more broadly: In an earlier analysis of roughly 500 of the donors, under 300 Gb of sequence data and 117 million unique TCR beta sequences from roughly 190 million T cells were reported. Roughly 300 gigabases of sequencing data and 70 million to 100 million unique TCR sequences were included in an early release covering several hundred HLA-typed donors. Of the roughly 400 genotyped donors, about 80% fell in the genetic ancestry cluster associated with self-reported Caucasian donors. The study aimed to test whether signatures of past pathogen exposure could be identified by cataloging public T cell receptors. The study profiled the T cell repertoires of hundreds of subjects by immunosequencing and related them to cytomegalovirus serostatus. In addition to the first cohort of 666 subjects, a separate validation cohort of 100 to 150 different subjects was used. To predict cytomegalovirus infection status, the study combined high-throughput TCR immunosequencing, statistical association of individual TCRs with disease status, and machine learning. A later analysis re-examined previously published TCR beta repertoires from about 670 donors and added high-resolution HLA genotyping to investigate patterns of TCR occurrence. Rather than using new phenotypic data, the later analysis identified candidate immune exposures from TCR beta sequences and from how often those sequences occurred across donors. An earlier analysis of nearly 600 of the donors applied high-throughput TCR beta sequencing to assess whether each TCR beta V gene segment acted as functional or pseudogenic. Donor age, sex, ethnicity and CMV serostatus were compiled alongside the repertoire data. Genome-wide SNP genotypes for about 65% of the 666 donors were used in a later genetic analysis, which treated that subset as a discovery cohort. All discovery cohort repertoires had been generated on a single sequencing platform. HLA typing included class I and class II loci at four-digit resolution. The number of typed donors differed by locus: roughly 620-640 for A, B, C, DRB1 and DQB1; approximately 520 for DQA1; some 590 for DPA1; and about 450 for DPB1. Roughly five DR-DQ haplotypes were handled as single units for association and clustering because linkage in the cohort was strong. Among around 400 genotyped donors of the cohort, an average of around 240,000 unique TCR beta nucleotide sequences was sequenced per donor, of which roughly 18% were non-productive. Study-wide conclusions, independent of this receptor: In a later analysis, most CMV-associated TCR beta chains were found to appear HLA-restricted, with HLA associations seemingly driven largely by CMV exposure. Linkage disequilibrium might explain the correlated functional status among segregating V segments, but an unknown experimental factor could not be excluded. Presence/absence analyses assumed roughly uniform sequencing depth across donors, an assumption that may not hold. Because HLA typing was unavailable for some donors at each locus, only the typed subset was used in association tests. The study listed 164 TCR beta chains as associated with cytomegalovirus. Approximately 16 rarely observed V segments, including chromosome 9 orphons, were excluded from the earlier analysis of several hundred of the donors because counts were too low. A few of the identified cytomegalovirus-associated TCR beta chains were confirmed in vitro to be specific for cytomegalovirus antigens. A later analysis associated roughly 17,000 TCR beta sequences with specific HLA alleles at a false discovery rate of 0.05. According to a later analysis, parvovirus B19, influenza, CMV and Epstein-Barr virus appeared linked to several top co-occurrence clusters. Most TCR sequences were observed very rarely across donors, whereas some public TCRs were present in many individuals. Cytomegalovirus status was reported to be diagnosed by the classifier with high specificity and sensitivity in both the original and validation cohorts. In a later analysis, HLA-associated TCR beta chains showed more clonal expansion and lower generation probabilities than non-associated chains that were equally common. Assigning TCR associations to individual alleles was difficult when HLA alleles, especially DR and DQ, strongly co-occurred. The authors suggested that the approach could potentially be extended to other disease states and immunological phenotypes. In this cohort, only TCR beta chains were sequenced, and detectable features were limited by the absence of alpha or paired-chain data. A group of highly shared sequence variants was considered likely to be a technical artifact of the sequencing pipeline. In a later genetic analysis, a missense DCLRE1C variant was associated with V-gene and J-gene trimming of TCR beta chains, and the association was replicated in an independent cohort. A further reported finding was that TCR beta sequences accurately predicted the HLA-A and HLA-B alleles for most subjects in the first cohort. According to a later genetic analysis, donors in an Asian-associated ancestry cluster had fewer N-insertions in productive TCRs than the approximately 610-donor mean. CMV serostatus was the only immune exposure information available for the cohort. Broadly in line with IMGT annotations, most TCR beta V segments showed up in productive rearrangements about 90% or about 30% of the time in an earlier analysis of several hundred of the donors. In a later analysis, the rate of TCR association differed among HLA loci, with DRB1 alleles having the most associated TCRs and HLA-C alleles having the fewest.

Library method: the immunoSEQ multiplex PCR assay. For the multiplex PCR, a mixture combining 60 forward primers for TCR Vbeta segments and 13 reverse primers for TCR Jbeta segments was used. Amplification of the CDR3 region of rearranged TCR beta genes was performed with a multiplex PCR assay on genomic DNA. On the Illumina HiSeq System, the amplified TCR beta libraries were sequenced as 87-base-pair reads. On the study's bioinformatics: Across the 500 to 750 repertoires, a later analysis counted 60 million to 90 million unique TCR beta chains, about 10 million of which were shared by at least two donors. A nearest-neighbor algorithm error-corrected the raw reads and collapsed the reads into unique sequences, merging closely related sequences to remove PCR and sequencing errors. Alignment of CDR3 sequences to IMGT reference sequences was used to assign V, D and J gene segments. Each retained sequence needed at least a six-nucleotide match to both a V gene segment and a J gene segment. Rearrangements were classified as productive when the CDR3 lacked stop codons and remained in frame with V and J, and all other rearrangements were classified as non-productive. CDR3 was defined by IMGT convention, running from the second conserved V-encoded cysteine to the conserved J-encoded phenylalanine. Sequences without an unambiguous match to a single V gene segment were excluded from the earlier analysis of 587 of the donors. An earlier analysis of fewer than 750 of the donors called V segments functional above 56.7% productive rearrangements and segregating when the between-donor standard deviation exceeded 5%. A statistical classification framework was built to diagnose cytomegalovirus status from the catalog of TCR beta chain sequences. A later analysis assigned V and J genes by comparing TCR nucleotide sequences with IMGT/GENE-DB human TR gene sequences. A later analysis assigned CDR3 sequences and most-parsimonious VDJ recombination scenarios with the TCRdist pipeline. A later analysis defined each TCR beta chain by its CDR3 amino acid sequence plus V-gene family, and excluded reads lacking a unique V-gene family. To address suspected cross-contamination and a sequencing artifact, a later analysis removed around 590 highly shared, low-generation-probability nucleotide sequences. For each public chain, a later analysis derived a clonal expansion index from normalized ranks of inferred template counts within each repertoire. In a later analysis, generation probabilities were computed using a VDJ recombination model fitted to out-of-frame rearrangements, and the results were checked against IGoR. In a later analysis, TCR-TCR, TCR-HLA and TCR-CMV co-occurrence was scored with hypergeometric tests, and a repertoire-size bias correction was applied to TCR pairs. A later analysis estimated false discovery rates by permuting HLA or CMV assignments 20 times. In a later analysis, co-occurring TCRs were grouped with DBSCAN, and TCRdist sequence similarity was added when clustering was performed within HLA-allele-positive subsets. Repertoires with fewer than 30,000 or more than 120,000 public chains were left out of co-occurrence clustering, as were a handful of repertoires with anomalous nucleotide sharing. TCRdb limited this immuneACCESS table to in-frame rearrangements with V and J called. A share of clones is missing; checked studies link under half to unresolved V genes, and the rest is unexplained. V and J calls and clone size are those listed in that table; D and trimming were worked out from the DNA. The table for this sample shows fewer than 30,000 clones. The top ten clonotypes cover 0.7% to 0.75% of the sample.

The TCR sequence derives from a man aged 30 to 45 in good health and CMV-seronegative. The sequenced material came from PBMCs.

CDR3 region: CASTPRLMEIFKNIQYF. The DNA sequence reads TGCGCCAGCACCCCAAGACTTATGGAGATATTCAAAAACATTCAGTACTTC. The chain employs TRBV23-1 and TRBJ2-4; no confident D gene assignment can be made. TRBV23-1 is assigned to the ORF class and has an uncertain function. V drops 7 bases and J drops 3 bases, leaving 22 bases in between. There are 17 amino acids in the CDR3, from cysteine to phenylalanine inclusive. CDR3 DNA is the only sequence kept; it has 51 bases, read in frame from the first base.